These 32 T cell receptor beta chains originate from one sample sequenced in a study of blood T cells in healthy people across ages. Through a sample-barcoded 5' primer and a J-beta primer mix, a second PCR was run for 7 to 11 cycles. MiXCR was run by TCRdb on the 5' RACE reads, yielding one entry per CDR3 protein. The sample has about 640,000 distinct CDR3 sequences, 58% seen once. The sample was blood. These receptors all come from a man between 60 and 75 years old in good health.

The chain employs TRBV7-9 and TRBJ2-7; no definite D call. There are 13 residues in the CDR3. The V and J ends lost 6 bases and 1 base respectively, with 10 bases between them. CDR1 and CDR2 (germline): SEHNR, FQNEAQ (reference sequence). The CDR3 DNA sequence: TGTGCCAGCAGTCCCCGTGTGTCCTACGAGCAGTACTTC. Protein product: CASSPRVSYEQYF.

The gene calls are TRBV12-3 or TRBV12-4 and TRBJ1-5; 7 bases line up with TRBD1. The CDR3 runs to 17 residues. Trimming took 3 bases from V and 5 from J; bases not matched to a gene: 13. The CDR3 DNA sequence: TGTGCCAGCAGTTTTAAGGGGGCGCGGGTTGCTGATCAGCCCCAGCATTTT. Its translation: CASSFKGARVADQPQHF.

CDR3 in DNA: TGTGCCAGCAGCTTACCCCCTGTCAATGAGCAGTTCTTC. Translating it yields CASSLPPVNEQFF. The V gene is TRBV7-2, the J gene TRBJ2-1, with D uncertain. Trimming removed 2 bases at V and 6 bases at J, with 8 bases between. This CDR3 is 13 amino acids long. Germline V gene sequence: CDR1 SGHTA, CDR2 FQGNSA.

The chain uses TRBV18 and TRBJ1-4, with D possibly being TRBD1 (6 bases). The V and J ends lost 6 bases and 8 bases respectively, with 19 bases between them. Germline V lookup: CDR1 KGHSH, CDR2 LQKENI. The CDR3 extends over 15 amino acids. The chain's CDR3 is CASSPSGGLGEKLFF. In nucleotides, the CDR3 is TGTGCCAGCTCGCCGTCCGGGGGGCTTGGGGAAAAACTGTTTTTT.

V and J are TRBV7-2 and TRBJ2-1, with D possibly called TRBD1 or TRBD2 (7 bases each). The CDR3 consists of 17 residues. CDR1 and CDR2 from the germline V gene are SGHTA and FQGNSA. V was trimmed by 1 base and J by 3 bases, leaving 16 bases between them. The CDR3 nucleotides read TGTGCCAGCAGCTTAGATCCCCAGGGGGGGATCTACAATGAGCAGTTCTTC. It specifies CASSLDPQGGIYNEQFF.

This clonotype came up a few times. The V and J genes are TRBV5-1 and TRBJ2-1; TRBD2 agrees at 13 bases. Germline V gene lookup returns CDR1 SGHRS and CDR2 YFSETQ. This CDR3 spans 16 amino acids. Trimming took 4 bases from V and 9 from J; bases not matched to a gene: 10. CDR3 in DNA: TGCGCCAGCAGCCAAGGGACTAGCGGGGCCAGGGGTGAGCAGTTCTTC. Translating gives CASSQGTSGARGEQFF.

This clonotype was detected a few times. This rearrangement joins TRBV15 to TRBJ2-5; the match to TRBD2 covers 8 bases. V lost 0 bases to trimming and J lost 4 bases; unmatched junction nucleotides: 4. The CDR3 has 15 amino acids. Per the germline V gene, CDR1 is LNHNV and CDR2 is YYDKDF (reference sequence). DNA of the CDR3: TGTGCCACCAGCAGAGATCCCGCGGGGGGAGAGACCCAGTACTTC. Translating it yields CATSRDPAGGETQYF.

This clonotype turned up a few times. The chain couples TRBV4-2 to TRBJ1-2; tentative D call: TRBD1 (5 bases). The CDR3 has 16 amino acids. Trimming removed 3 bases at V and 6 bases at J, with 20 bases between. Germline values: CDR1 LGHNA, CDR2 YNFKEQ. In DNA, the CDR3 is TGTGCCAGCAGCCATGCGCTTGGGGGGGGTTCTGATGGCTACACCTTC. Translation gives CASSHALGGGSDGYTF.

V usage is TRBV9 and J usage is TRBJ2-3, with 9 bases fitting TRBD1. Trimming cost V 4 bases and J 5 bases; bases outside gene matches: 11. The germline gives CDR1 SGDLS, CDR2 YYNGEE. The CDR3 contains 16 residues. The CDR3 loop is CASSTTGGTPRDTQYF. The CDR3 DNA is TGTGCCAGCAGCACAACAGGGGGCACCCCCAGAGATACGCAGTATTTT.

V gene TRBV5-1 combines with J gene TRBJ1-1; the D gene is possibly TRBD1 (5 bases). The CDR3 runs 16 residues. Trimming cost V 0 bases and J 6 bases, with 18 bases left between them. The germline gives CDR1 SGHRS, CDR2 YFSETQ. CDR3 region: CASSLGDFGANSEAFF. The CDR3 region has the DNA TGCGCCAGCAGCTTGGGGGACTTTGGGGCCAACTCTGAAGCTTTCTTT.

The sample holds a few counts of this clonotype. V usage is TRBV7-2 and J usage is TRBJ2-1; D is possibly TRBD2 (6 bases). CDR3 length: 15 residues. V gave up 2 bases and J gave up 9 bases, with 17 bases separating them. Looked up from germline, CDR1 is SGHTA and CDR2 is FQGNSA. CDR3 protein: CASSLNLTSTIEQFF. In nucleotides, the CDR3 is TGTGCCAGCAGCTTAAACCTAACTAGCACCATTGAGCAGTTCTTC.

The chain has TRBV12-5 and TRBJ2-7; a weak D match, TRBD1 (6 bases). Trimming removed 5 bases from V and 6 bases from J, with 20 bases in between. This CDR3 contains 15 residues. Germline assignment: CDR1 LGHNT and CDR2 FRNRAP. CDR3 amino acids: CASGSLRDTLREQYF. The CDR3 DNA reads TGTGCTAGTGGTAGCCTCCGGGACACCCTACGCGAGCAGTACTTC.

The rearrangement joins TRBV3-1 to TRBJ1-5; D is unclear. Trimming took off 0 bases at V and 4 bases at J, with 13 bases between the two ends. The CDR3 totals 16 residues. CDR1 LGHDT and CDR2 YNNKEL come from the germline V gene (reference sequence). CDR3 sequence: CASSQDGGAGNQPQHF. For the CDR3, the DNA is TGTGCCAGCAGCCAAGATGGTGGAGCGGGTAATCAGCCCCAGCATTTT. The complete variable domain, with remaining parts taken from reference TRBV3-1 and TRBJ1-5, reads DTAVSQTPKYLVTQMGNDKSIKCEQNLGHDTMYWYKQDSKKFLKIMFSYNNKELIINETVPNRFSPKSPDKAHLNLHINSLELGDSAVYFCASSQDGGAGNQPQHFGDGTRLSIL.

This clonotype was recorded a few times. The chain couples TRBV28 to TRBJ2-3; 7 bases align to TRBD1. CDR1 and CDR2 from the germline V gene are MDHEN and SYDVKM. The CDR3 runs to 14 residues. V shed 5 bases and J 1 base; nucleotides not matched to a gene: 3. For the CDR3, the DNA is TGTGCCAGCAGTACCGGGACAGGCACAGATACGCAGTATTTT. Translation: CASSTGTGTDTQYF.

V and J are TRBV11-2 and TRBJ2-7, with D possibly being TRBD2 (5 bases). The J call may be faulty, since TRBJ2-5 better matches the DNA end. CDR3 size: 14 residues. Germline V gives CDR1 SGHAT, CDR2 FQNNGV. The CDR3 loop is CASSLDTSGETQYF. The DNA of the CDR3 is TGTGCCAGCAGCTTAGATACGTCGGGGGAGACCCAGTACTTC.

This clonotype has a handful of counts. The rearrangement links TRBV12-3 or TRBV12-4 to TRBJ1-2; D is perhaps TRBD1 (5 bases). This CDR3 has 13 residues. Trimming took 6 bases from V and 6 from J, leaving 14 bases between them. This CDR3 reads CASRSPLGDGYTF. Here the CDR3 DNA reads TGTGCCAGCAGGTCTCCTTTGGGGGATGGCTACACCTTC.

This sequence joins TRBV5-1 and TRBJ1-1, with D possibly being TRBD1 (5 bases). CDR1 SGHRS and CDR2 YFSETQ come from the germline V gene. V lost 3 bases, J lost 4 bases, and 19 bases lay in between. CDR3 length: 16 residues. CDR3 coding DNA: TGCGCCAGCAGCTGGGGCCCGAGGGCCGGGGGCACTGAAGCTTTCTTT. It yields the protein CASSWGPRAGGTEAFF.

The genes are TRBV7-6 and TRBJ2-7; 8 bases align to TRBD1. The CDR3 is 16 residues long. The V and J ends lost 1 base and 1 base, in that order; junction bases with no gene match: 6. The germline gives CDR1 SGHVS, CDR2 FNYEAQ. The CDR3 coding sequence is TGTGCCAGCAGCTTAGGTCAGGGGGCCCCTTCCTACGAGCAGTACTTC. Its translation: CASSLGQGAPSYEQYF.

The CDR3 is CASSLNRVDEQFF. CDR3 DNA: TGTGCCAGCAGTTTAAACAGGGTTGATGAGCAGTTCTTC. The J gene is TRBJ2-1, the V gene TRBV27, with D perhaps matching TRBD1 (6 bases). CDR1 and CDR2 (germline): MNHEY, SMNVEV (reference sequence). CDR3 length: 13 amino acids. V dropped 2 bases and J dropped 8 bases, with 10 bases sitting between them.

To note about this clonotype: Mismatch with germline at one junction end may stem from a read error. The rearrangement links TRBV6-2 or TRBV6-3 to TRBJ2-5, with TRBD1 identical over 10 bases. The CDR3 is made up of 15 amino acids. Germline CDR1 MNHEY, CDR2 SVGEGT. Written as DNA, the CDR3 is TGTGCCGGCAGCCAGGGACAGGGGAAATGGGAGACCCAGTACTTC. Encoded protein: CAGSQGQGKWETQYF.

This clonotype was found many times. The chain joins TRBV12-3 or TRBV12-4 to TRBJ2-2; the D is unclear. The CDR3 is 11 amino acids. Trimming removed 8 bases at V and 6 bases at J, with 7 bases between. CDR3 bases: TGTGCCAGCCAATGGGCCGGGGAGCTGTTTTTT. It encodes CASQWAGELFF.

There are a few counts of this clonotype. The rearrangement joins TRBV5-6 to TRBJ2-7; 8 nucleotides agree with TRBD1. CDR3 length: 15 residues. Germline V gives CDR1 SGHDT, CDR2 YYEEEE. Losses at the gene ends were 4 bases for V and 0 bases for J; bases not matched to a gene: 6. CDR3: CASSKGQVASYEQYF. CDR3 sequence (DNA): TGTGCCAGCAGCAAGGGACAGGTTGCCTCCTACGAGCAGTACTTC.

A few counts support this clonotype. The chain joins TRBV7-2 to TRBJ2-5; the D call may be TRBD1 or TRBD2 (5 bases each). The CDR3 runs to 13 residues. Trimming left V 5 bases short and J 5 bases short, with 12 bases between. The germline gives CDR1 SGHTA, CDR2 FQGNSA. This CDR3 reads CASSAGTGETQYF. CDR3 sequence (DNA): TGTGCCAGCAGCGCCGGGACGGGGGAGACCCAGTACTTC.

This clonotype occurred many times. The CDR3, as DNA: TGCGCCAGCAGCCAAGATGCTAGCGGAGGCACAGATACGCAGTATTTT. Encoded protein: CASSQDASGGTDTQYF. The rearrangement links TRBV4-1 to TRBJ2-3, with 7 bases identical to TRBD2. Losses at the gene ends were 0 bases for V and 1 base for J; bases not matched to a gene: 4. The CDR3 runs 16 residues. Germline lookup yields CDR1 MGHRA and CDR2 YSYEKL.

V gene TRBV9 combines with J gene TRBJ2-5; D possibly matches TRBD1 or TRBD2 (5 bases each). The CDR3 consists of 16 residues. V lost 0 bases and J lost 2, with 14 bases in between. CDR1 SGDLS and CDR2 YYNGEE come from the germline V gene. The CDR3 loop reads CASSVDLGTAQETQYF. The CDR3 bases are TGTGCCAGCAGCGTAGATCTTGGGACGGCTCAAGAGACCCAGTACTTC.

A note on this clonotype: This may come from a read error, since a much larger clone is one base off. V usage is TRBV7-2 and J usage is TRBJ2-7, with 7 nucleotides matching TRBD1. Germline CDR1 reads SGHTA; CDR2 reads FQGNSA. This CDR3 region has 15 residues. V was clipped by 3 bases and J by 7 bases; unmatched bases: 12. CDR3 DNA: TGTGCCAGCAGCTTGGGGACAGCGATAAACAATGAGCAGTACTTC. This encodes CASSLGTAINNEQYF.

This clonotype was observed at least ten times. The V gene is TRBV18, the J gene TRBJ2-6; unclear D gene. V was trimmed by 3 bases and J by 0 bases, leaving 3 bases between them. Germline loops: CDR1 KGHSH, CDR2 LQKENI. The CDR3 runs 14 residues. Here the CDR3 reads CASSPSSGANVLTF. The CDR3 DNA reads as TGTGCCAGCTCACCTAGCTCTGGGGCCAACGTCCTGACTTTC. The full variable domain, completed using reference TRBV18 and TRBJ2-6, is NAGVMQNPRHLVRRRGQEARLRCSPMKGHSHVYWYRQLPEEGLKFMVYLQKENIIDESGMPKERFSAEFPKEGPSILRIQQVVRGDSAAYFCASSPSSGANVLTFGAGSRLTVL.

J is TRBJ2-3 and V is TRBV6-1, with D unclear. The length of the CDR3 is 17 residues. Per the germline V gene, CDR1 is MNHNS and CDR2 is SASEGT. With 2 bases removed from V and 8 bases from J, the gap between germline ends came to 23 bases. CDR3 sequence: CASSEPPQTLRRTTQYF. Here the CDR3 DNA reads TGTGCCAGCAGTGAACCACCACAGACCCTCAGAAGAACTACGCAGTATTTT.

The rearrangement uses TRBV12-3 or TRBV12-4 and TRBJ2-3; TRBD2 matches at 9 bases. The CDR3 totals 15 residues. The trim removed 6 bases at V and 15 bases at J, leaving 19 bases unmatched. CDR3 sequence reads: CASSLSGGSTAMQYF. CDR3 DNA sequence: TGTGCCAGCAGCCTAAGCGGGGGGAGCACAGCTATGCAATATTTT.

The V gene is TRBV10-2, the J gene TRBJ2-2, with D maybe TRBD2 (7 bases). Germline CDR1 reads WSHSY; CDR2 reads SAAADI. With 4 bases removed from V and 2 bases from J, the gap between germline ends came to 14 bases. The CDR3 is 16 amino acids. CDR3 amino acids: CASSGPAGQNTGELFF. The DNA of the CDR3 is TGCGCCAGCAGTGGCCCAGCGGGACAAAACACCGGGGAGCTGTTTTTT.

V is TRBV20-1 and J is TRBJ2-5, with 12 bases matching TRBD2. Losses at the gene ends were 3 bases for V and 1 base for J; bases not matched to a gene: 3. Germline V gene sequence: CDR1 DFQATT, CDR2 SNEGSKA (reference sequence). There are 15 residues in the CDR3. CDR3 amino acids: CSARGTSGFQETQYF. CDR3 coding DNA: TGCAGTGCTAGGGGGACTAGCGGGTTCCAAGAGACCCAGTACTTC.

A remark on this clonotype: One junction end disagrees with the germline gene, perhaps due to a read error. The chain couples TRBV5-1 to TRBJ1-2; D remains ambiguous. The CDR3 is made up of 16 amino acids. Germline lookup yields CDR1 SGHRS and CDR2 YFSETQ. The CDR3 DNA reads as TGCGCCAGCAGCTTGCGTGGGCAGGCGCCCAACTATGACTACACCTTC. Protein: CASSLRGQAPNYDYTF.